This T cell receptor beta chain comes out of a study of T cell changes during pregnancy in multiple sclerosis. Clones were sequenced by immunoSEQ multiplex PCR, and TCRdb holds only the in-frame ones, with some missing. The sample gives about 93,000 clones, approximately 92% of which show up once; approximately 2.2% is in the top ten. Looked up from germline, CDR1 is SGHRS and CDR2 is YFSETQ. The CDR3 has 17 amino acids. V was clipped by 4 bases and J by 6 bases; unmatched bases: 9. The rearrangement joins TRBV5-1 to TRBJ2-2, with 13 bases fitting TRBD2. The sample here was peripheral blood, taken after pregnancy. The TCR originated in a female donor with multiple sclerosis, enrolled in a pregnancy study. The CDR3 protein is CASSLTSGRAIAGELFF. CDR3 DNA sequence: TGCGCCAGCAGCCTTACTAGCGGGAGGGCAATAGCCGGGGAGCTGTTTTTT.